The 17 T cell receptor beta chains presented below share a single source sample, sequenced in a study of blood T cell repertoires in COVID-19 (TCRdb year 2020). Libraries were prepared through the immunoSEQ multiplex PCR assay. TCRdb carries this immuneACCESS record with in-frame sequences only. Its versions omit some clonotypes, under half of them owing to an unresolved V gene in the studies checked, with the rest unexplained. This sample is represented by a few hundred thousand clones; 85% to 90% of them were singletons. The ten largest clones capture roughly 3.7% of the sample. The specimen was peripheral blood. These receptor sequences come from a woman between 40 and 50 years old with acute or convalescent COVID-19.

The chain uses TRBV11-2 and TRBJ1-3; D might be TRBD1 (5 bases). From germline, CDR1 is SGHAT and CDR2 FQNNGV. V shed 3 bases and J shed 0 bases, with 9 bases lying between them. This CDR3 has 15 residues. This CDR3 reads CASSFAGGSGNTIYF. Written as DNA, the CDR3 is TGTGCCAGCAGCTTTGCGGGGGGCTCTGGAAACACCATATATTTT.

This chain joins TRBV19 and TRBJ2-1; 9 nucleotides align to TRBD1. The CDR3 is made up of 12 amino acids. V shed 5 bases, J shed 15 bases, and the junction held 8 bases outside the gene matches. Per germline, CDR1 LNHDA and CDR2 SQIVND (reference sequence). The CDR3 DNA is TGTGCCAGTAGTCCTCCACAGGGGGCTGGGTTCTTC. This sequence encodes CASSPPQGAGFF.

The chain couples TRBV6-2 or TRBV6-3 to TRBJ1-2, with 8 bases that match TRBD1. V trimming: 2 bases; J trimming: 8 bases; junction bases outside the gene matches: 10. The germline CDR1 and CDR2 sequences are MNHEY and SVGEGT. The CDR3 loop spans 15 amino acids. This CDR3 reads CASSYATGTGRGYTF. The CDR3 region has the DNA TGTGCCAGCAGTTACGCGACCGGGACAGGACGGGGCTACACCTTC.

The rearrangement uses TRBV18 and TRBJ2-4; maybe TRBD1 (6 bases). Trimming cost V 4 bases and J 6 bases, with 22 bases left between them. CDR1 is KGHSH and CDR2 is LQKENI in the germline V gene. CDR3 length equals 17 residues. The CDR3 reads CASSHLPQGPGPNIQYF. As DNA, the CDR3 is TGTGCCAGCTCACACCTCCCACAGGGTCCCGGGCCAAACATTCAGTACTTC.

J is TRBJ2-2 and V is TRBV19; 7 bases fit TRBD1. V lost 6 bases to trimming and J lost 4 bases; unmatched junction nucleotides: 11. Germline V gene sequence: CDR1 LNHDA, CDR2 SQIVND (reference sequence). The CDR3 consists of 16 residues. The CDR3 reads CASSDRELKATGELFF. The CDR3 DNA reads TGTGCCAGTAGCGACAGGGAGCTTAAGGCCACCGGGGAGCTGTTTTTT.

This clone was detected a few times. The chain joins TRBV29-1 to TRBJ2-1, with TRBD1 identical over 8 bases. The V segment lost 5 bases and the J segment 0 bases; nucleotides outside the gene matches: 12. Looked up from germline, CDR1 is SQVTM and CDR2 is ANQGSEA. The CDR3 extends over 17 amino acids. In DNA form, the CDR3 reads TGCAGCGTTCCCGGGACAGGTCTCCCGAGCTCCTACAATGAGCAGTTCTTC. This translates into CSVPGTGLPSSYNEQFF.

The genes are TRBV28 and TRBJ2-1; D gene uncertain. Germline assignment: CDR1 MDHEN and CDR2 SYDVKM. V was trimmed by 2 bases and J by 4 bases, leaving 9 bases between them. The CDR3 has 14 residues. This CDR3 is CASSLPARYNEQFF. The CDR3 nucleotides read TGTGCCAGCAGTTTACCCGCGAGGTACAATGAGCAGTTCTTC.

V usage is TRBV9 and J usage is TRBJ2-1, with TRBD1 identical over 7 bases. The germline V gene encodes CDR1 SGDLS and CDR2 YYNGEE. The trim removed 3 bases at V and 0 bases at J, leaving 6 bases unmatched. CDR3 length: 16 residues. Here the CDR3 DNA reads TGTGCCAGCAGCGCCCGGGACAGCAACTCCTACAATGAGCAGTTCTTC. This codes for CASSARDSNSYNEQFF.

J is TRBJ2-6 and V is TRBV7-3, with 8 nucleotides matching TRBD2. V trimming: 4 bases; J trimming: 2 bases; junction bases outside the gene matches: 10. The CDR3 totals 18 residues. The germline CDR1 and CDR2 sequences are SGHTA and FQGTGA. The DNA for the CDR3 is TGTGCCAGCAGCTCTTGGGTAGCGGGGATAACTGGGGCCAACGTCCTGACTTTC. Residues: CASSSWVAGITGANVLTF.

The V and J genes are TRBV7-8 and TRBJ2-5; D perhaps matches TRBD2 (7 bases). From germline, CDR1 is SGHVS and CDR2 FQNEAQ. The CDR3 is 14 amino acids. V lost 6 bases and J lost 4, with 15 bases in between. This CDR3 is CASSTWGGGETQYF. CDR3 DNA sequence: TGTGCCAGCAGTACCTGGGGGGGCGGAGAGACCCAGTACTTC.

This clone has more than one count but fewer than ten. Here the CDR3 DNA reads TGTGCCACCGCACGCGGTGCCGGAAACACCATATATTTT. Amino acid sequence: CATARGAGNTIYF. This chain joins TRBV24-1 and TRBJ1-3, with D uncertain. The germline CDR1 and CDR2 sequences are KGHDR and SFDVKD. Trimming pared 9 bases from V and 4 bases from J, leaving 12 bases between. The CDR3 is made up of 13 amino acids.

The chain carries TRBV28 and TRBJ1-3; D not resolved. V was clipped by 3 bases and J by 0 bases, with 9 bases between them. This CDR3 comprises 15 residues. CDR1 and CDR2 (germline): MDHEN, SYDVKM. CDR3 nucleotide sequence: TGTGCCAGCAGTTTGGAGGAGAACTCTGGAAACACCATATATTTT. It yields the protein CASSLEENSGNTIYF.

This clone showed up just once. The chain uses TRBV12-3 or TRBV12-4 and TRBJ2-7, with D possibly matching TRBD1 (5 bases). Trimming left V 6 bases short and J 0 bases short, with 9 bases between. This CDR3 is 13 amino acids long. CDR3 sequence (DNA): TGTGCCAGCAGCCCAGGGTTCTCCTACGAGCAGTACGTC. Its translation is CASSPGFSYEQYV.

The chain employs TRBV18 and TRBJ1-1, with unresolved D. Trimming pared 4 bases from V and 1 base from J, leaving 10 bases between. This CDR3 is 14 amino acids long. CDR1 is KGHSH, CDR2 LQKENI, per germline. The CDR3 loop is CASSRSGTNTEAFF. The DNA for the CDR3 is TGTGCCAGCTCACGCAGCGGAACGAACACTGAAGCTTTCTTT.

The chain links TRBV4-1 to TRBJ2-2; the D is unclear. CDR1 and CDR2 from the germline V gene are MGHRA and YSYEKL. V shed 1 base and J shed 7 bases, with 4 bases lying between them. The CDR3 is 12 residues long. The CDR3 reads CASSQVLGELFF. CDR3 sequence (DNA): TGCGCCAGCAGCCAAGTTCTCGGGGAGCTGTTTTTT.

This chain links TRBV5-1 with TRBJ1-2; 10 positions match TRBD1. V shed 4 bases and J 5 bases; nucleotides not matched to a gene: 17. Germline values: CDR1 SGHRS, CDR2 YFSETQ. This CDR3 spans 18 amino acids. The CDR3 nucleotides are TGCGCCAGCAGCCCGCCCCGACAGGGGGCGAGCTTGGTTTATGGCTACACCTTC. This sequence encodes CASSPPRQGASLVYGYTF. The entire variable domain, with the rest obtained from reference TRBV5-1 and TRBJ1-2, is as follows: KAGVTQTPRYLIKTRGQQVTLSCSPISGHRSVSWYQQTPGQGLQFLFEYFSETQRNKGNFPGRFSGRQFSNSRSEMNVSTLELGDSALYLCASSPPRQGASLVYGYTFGSGTRLTVV.

This clone has a single count. The J gene is TRBJ2-2, the V gene TRBV9, with 9 bases lining up with TRBD2. Germline V CDR1 and CDR2: SGDLS, YYNGEE. Unmatched junction bases numbered 0, after V lost 3 bases and J lost 0 bases. The CDR3 extends over 15 amino acids. The CDR3 DNA follows: TGTGCCAGCAGCGCTAGCGGGGCGAACACCGGGGAGCTGTTTTTT. Translation gives CASSASGANTGELFF. Supplemented by reference TRBV9 and TRBJ2-2, the full variable domain reads DSGVTQTPKHLITATGQRVTLRCSPRSGDLSVYWYQQSLDQGLQFLIQYYNGEERAKGNILERFSAQQFPDLHSELNLSSLELGDSALYFCASSASGANTGELFFGEGSRLTVL.